This entry describes one T cell receptor beta chain. A read error is possible here, since a much larger clone lies one base away. Germline V gene sequence: CDR1 SSHAT, CDR2 FNYEAQ (reference sequence). The CDR3 totals 14 residues. This entry belongs to a study of CD8 T cells in ankylosing spondylitis. TCRdb processed the 5' RACE reads anew with MiXCR; each CDR3 protein has one entry. The data contain a few hundred thousand distinct CDR3 sequences, 11% of them seen just once; the ten biggest clones take up around 8.4%. The genes are TRBV7-7 and TRBJ2-7, with a possible D match to TRBD1 (6 bases). Sequenced material: blood, either unsorted or a sorted T cell fraction (not recorded which). The sequence derives from a female donor with ankylosing spondylitis or in good health (not recorded which). The DNA of the CDR3 is TGTGCTAGCAGCTTACGACAGGAAACCTACGAGAAGTACTTC. Translated: CASSLRQETYEKYF.